This TCR beta chain was observed in a study of tumor-infiltrating lymphocytes in primary liver carcinoma. About the study: Patients underwent surgical resection for primary liver carcinoma.

With approximately 470 ng total RNA as template and a constant-region primer, TCR beta cDNA was made. Slightly modified ARM-PCR, run as three nested multiplex PCR rounds, produced the TCR beta libraries. Two initial PCR rounds of around 10 cycles each paired TRBV1-TRBV30 forward primers with a C-beta reverse primer. TCRdb re-called the multiplex PCR reads with MiXCR, one entry per CDR3 protein. Altogether 300,000 to 400,000 distinct CDR3 sequences are present, more than 55% being singletons, with the ten largest covering more than 8.5%. The CDR3 runs 13 residues. Germline assignment: CDR1 MNHEY and CDR2 SVGAGI. Trimming removed 8 bases at V and 5 bases at J, with 16 bases between. Findings and limits, study-wide: Paired tumor-adjacent and tumor-blood samples overlapped less than tumor region pairs did.

The researchers obtained blood RNA from unsorted whole blood and also extracted germline DNA. This clonotype has just a few counts. Its specificity is not known. The sample taken for sequencing was peripheral blood. This TCR came from a man in his forties with primary liver carcinoma and hepatitis B virus infection. The rearrangement uses TRBV6-5 and TRBJ2-7, with D possibly matching TRBD2 (6 bases). The CDR3 spells CASRAQLANEQYF. DNA for the CDR3: TGTGCCAGCCGCGCCCAGCTAGCGAACGAGCAGTACTTC.